The sequence of this T cell receptor beta chain was determined in a study of blood T cell repertoires in COVID-19. Overall study: The origin of the acute and convalescent COVID-19 samples was the United States, Italy and Spain.

V lost 4 bases, J lost 4 bases, and 13 bases lay in between. Germline loops: CDR1 SNHLY, CDR2 FYNNEI. The CDR3 is 14 residues long. The table came from immunoSEQ multiplex PCR; TCRdb's copy has only in-frame clones and leaves some out. The sample records tens of thousands of clones, around 94% being singletons. The V gene is TRBV2, the J gene TRBJ1-1; weak D call: TRBD1 (5 bases). This clonotype was obtained from a man aged 45-65 years with active COVID-19. The source material was peripheral blood. The CDR3 DNA reads as TGTGCCAGCAGTGTCCAGGGTAGAGGCACTGAAGCTTTCTTT. Amino acid sequence: CASSVQGRGTEAFF.